This is a list of T cell receptor beta chains from one sample in a study of T cell responses to AZD1222 COVID-19 vaccine. Some clones are missing from TCRdb's copy, which holds only in-frame ones; the method was immunoSEQ multiplex PCR. The table shows roughly 90,000 clones, with 89% occurring only once. The material was peripheral blood, obtained 28 days after the second AZD1222 dose. The source of these receptors is an adult who received the AZD1222 COVID-19 vaccine. Both conserved end residues are part of each CDR3.

CDR3	J	V	length
CASVRSNNEQFF	TRBJ2-1	TRBV27	12
CASSLPTGLGDGYTF	TRBJ1-2	TRBV5-4	15
CASSLFSGFTSTDTQYF	TRBJ2-3	TRBV27	17
CASSFQGGSINYGYTF	TRBJ1-2	TRBV7-2	16
CASSFDSSYNSPLHF	TRBJ1-6	TRBV11-3	15
CASRTERYGYTF	TRBJ1-2	TRBV19	12
CASTLGGSGETQYF	TRBJ2-5	TRBV5-8	14
CASSLTDYQPQHF	TRBJ1-5	TRBV12-3/TRBV12-4	13
CASSPPDRAGELFF	TRBJ2-2	TRBV9	14
CASSQVGGIGNTIYF	TRBJ1-3	TRBV4-1	15
CASSQDLWRGPPTDTQYF	TRBJ2-3	TRBV3-1/TRBV3-2	18
CASSLGTSVRSSYEQYF	TRBJ2-7	TRBV5-1	17
CASSQDSPRKTDTQYF	TRBJ2-3	TRBV3-1/TRBV3-2	16
CASSEFWDRVSSNQPQHF	TRBJ1-5	TRBV2	18
CASSPTLTQGAPDTQYF	TRBJ2-3	TRBV4-1	17